The T cell receptor beta chain described here comes from a study of blood T cell repertoires in COVID-19. Background on the study: T cells, B-cell-depleted T cells, or PBMCs provided the cDNA or gDNA that served as material.

The CDR3 consists of 15 residues. V lost 0 bases, J lost 5 bases, and 1 base stayed unmatched. The germline gives CDR1 SGHNT, CDR2 YENEEA. In the study's own analysis: Estimated nucleated cell counts came from reference gene primer amplification. TCRdb's table, derived via immunoSEQ multiplex PCR, lists solely in-frame clones and lacks some. V, J and clone size were drawn from that table, and D and trimming were deduced from the DNA. The profile shows some 160,000 clones, around 83% of them singletons. Only one count was recorded for this clone. Specimen: peripheral blood. This receptor was taken from a woman in her seventies who had recovered from COVID-19. This chain links TRBV11-3 with TRBJ2-2, with TRBD2 matching 9 bases. CDR3 nucleotide sequence: TGTGCCAGCAGCTTAGAAAGCGGGGGGACCGGGGAGCTGTTTTTT. The encoded protein is CASSLESGGTGELFF.